These 12 T cell receptor beta chains came from one sample sequenced in a study of radiotherapy plus CTLA-4 blockade in lung cancer. Only in-frame clones appear in the TCRdb table, and some are missing; sequencing was by immunoSEQ multiplex PCR. The table has approximately 90,000 clones, roughly 80% seen once. Sample: peripheral blood, taken from a patient treated with radiotherapy plus ipilimumab. The receptors derive from a human donor with non-small cell lung cancer who had stable disease on radiotherapy plus ipilimumab.

The V and J genes are TRBV18 and TRBJ2-7; D is ambiguous. Germline CDR1 reads KGHSH; CDR2 reads LQKENI. The CDR3 loop spans 12 amino acids. Trimming took off 1 base at V and 5 bases at J, with 6 bases between the two ends. CDR3 coding DNA: TGTGCCAGCTCACCACAGACCGACGAGCAGTACTTC. Its translation: CASSPQTDEQYF.

This chain connects TRBV11-1 to TRBJ2-6, with a tentative D call TRBD1 (6 bases). This CDR3 region has 17 residues. V lost 4 bases and J 0 bases, leaving 13 bases between the germline ends. Germline assignment: CDR1 SGHAT and CDR2 FQDESV (reference sequence). The CDR3 loop reads CASSSRGRTSGANVLTF. The CDR3 DNA follows: TGTGCCAGCAGCTCCAGGGGAAGGACCTCTGGGGCCAACGTCCTGACTTTC.

The genes are TRBV5-4 and TRBJ2-7; 9 bases map to TRBD2. V shed 4 bases and J 5 bases; nucleotides not matched to a gene: 4. CDR1 SGHNT and CDR2 YYREEE come from the germline V gene (reference sequence). The CDR3 has 13 amino acids. The CDR3 DNA reads TGTGCCAGCAGCGCTGGGACTAGCAACGAGCAGTACTTC. Its translation: CASSAGTSNEQYF.

This chain links TRBV6-1 with TRBJ1-5, with D perhaps TRBD1 (6 bases). This CDR3 has 14 residues. Trimming pared 6 bases from V and 2 bases from J, leaving 11 bases between. Germline lookup yields CDR1 MNHNS and CDR2 SASEGT. CDR3 sequence reads: CASSLEGGNQPQHF. The CDR3, as DNA: TGTGCCAGCAGCCTCGAGGGGGGCAATCAGCCCCAGCATTTT.

As for this clone: Compared with germline, one end of the junction differs, possibly owing to a read error. Within the sample, other DNA sequences also encode this same CDR3. V usage is TRBV14 and J usage is TRBJ1-3, with D uncertain. The CDR3 totals 15 residues. CDR1 and CDR2 from the germline V gene are SGHDN and FVKESK. The CDR3 DNA follows: TGTGCCAGTAGCCAAGTACGGAGCTCTGGAAACACCATATATTTT. As protein: CASSQVRSSGNTIYF.

The V and J genes are TRBV5-5 and TRBJ2-5, with 14 bases lining up with TRBD2. This CDR3 spans 16 amino acids. The germline V gene encodes CDR1 SGHKS and CDR2 YYEKEE (reference sequence). J gave up 5 bases and V 4 bases, and 7 bases lay outside the gene matches. CDR3 bases: TGTGCCAGCAGCACGGGACTAGCGGGAGTGGAGGAGACCCAGTACTTC. Translating gives CASSTGLAGVEETQYF.

This clone has just one count. The rearrangement uses TRBV4-1 and TRBJ2-7, with TRBD1 matching over 11 bases. Unmatched junction bases numbered 5, after V lost 1 base and J lost 3 bases. The CDR3 sequence is 16 residues long. Germline CDR1 and CDR2: MGHRA and YSYEKL. CDR3 coding DNA: TGCGCCAGCAGCCAAGCTTCGGGACAGGGGGTCTACGAGCAGTACTTC. Translation gives CASSQASGQGVYEQYF.

This clone appeared once. The chain links TRBV28 to TRBJ1-2; D not certain. In germline, CDR1 is MDHEN, CDR2 SYDVKM. V lost 2 bases and J lost 7, with 8 bases in between. This CDR3 is built from 12 residues. For the CDR3, the DNA is TGTGCCAGCAGTTTAATACCGGGTGGCTACACCTTC. Its translation: CASSLIPGGYTF.

The rearrangement links TRBV10-3 to TRBJ1-6, with D unresolved. Germline CDR1 ENHRY, CDR2 SYGVKD. The CDR3 totals 15 residues. Trimming stripped 3 bases from V and 5 bases from J, with 11 bases between. For the CDR3, the DNA is TGTGCCATCAGTGAAGGCACCATCAATAATTCACCCCTCCACTTT. Its protein is CAISEGTINNSPLHF.

This chain links TRBV28 with TRBJ1-2, with D uncertain. This CDR3 is 12 amino acids long. V lost 3 bases to trimming and J lost 4 bases, with 6 bases between them. Germline V gene lookup returns CDR1 MDHEN and CDR2 SYDVKM. The chain's CDR3 is CASSFLVYGYTF. CDR3 nucleotides: TGTGCCAGCAGTTTCCTGGTCTATGGCTACACCTTC.

About this clone: This sample also contains other DNA sequences that code for the same CDR3. The chain has TRBV9 and TRBJ2-3, with no clear D. The germline V gene encodes CDR1 SGDLS and CDR2 YYNGEE. V was clipped by 0 bases and J by 0 bases, with 2 bases between them. The CDR3 runs 13 residues. The CDR3 protein is CASSVGSTDTQYF. DNA of the CDR3: TGTGCCAGCAGCGTAGGGAGCACAGATACGCAGTATTTT.

The gene calls are TRBV30 and TRBJ2-5; 9 bases fit TRBD2. The ends lost 5 bases at V and 2 bases at J; junction bases unmatched: 3. This CDR3 is built from 13 residues. The germline CDR1 and CDR2 sequences are GTSNPN and SVGIG (reference sequence). CDR3 DNA: TGTGCCTGGGGTAGCGGGGGACAAGAGACCCAGTACTTC. As protein: CAWGSGGQETQYF.